This TCR beta chain was captured by sequencing in a study of cytomegalovirus exposure and HLA in healthy donors (dated by TCRdb to the late 2010s). For context, the study as a whole: According to a later analysis, the 120 validation repertoires were produced on the same platform as the 600 to 850 repertoires of the first cohort. The aim of the study was to test whether cataloging public T cell receptors could identify signatures of past pathogen exposure. To predict cytomegalovirus infection status, the study brought together high-throughput TCR immunosequencing, statistical association of individual TCRs with disease status, and machine learning. A separate validation cohort of 100 to 150 different subjects was used in addition to the approximately 640-subject first cohort.

Libraries were prepared through the immunoSEQ multiplex PCR assay. Turning to the authors' computational methods: To diagnose cytomegalovirus status from the catalog of TCR beta chain sequences, a statistical classification framework was built. TCRdb stores this immuneACCESS table with in-frame sequences only. Part of the clones is absent; in the studies checked, under half of the shortfall reflects unresolved V genes, and no reason is known for the rest. V and J calls plus clone size are reproduced from that table; the DNA served to infer D and trimming. The sample table shows around 130,000 clones, and 85% to 90% are seen once. About 3% of the sample is taken by the ten largest. From its cysteine to its phenylalanine, the CDR3 spans 17 amino acids. Here the CDR3 DNA is all that survives: 51 bases in frame from base 1. CDR1 and CDR2 are drawn from the germline V gene: SQVTM, ANQGSEA. V is trimmed back by 6 bases and J by 0 bases, and the junction contains 8 bases that no gene match accounts for.

Separate from the approximately 690-subject first cohort, the validation cohort of 95 to 150 subjects was the group to which the donors belonged. Notes on this clone: Its antigen remains unidentified. No quality values exist for individual bases; no much larger clone is one base distant.

The study at large found these results: While some public TCRs were present in many individuals, most TCR sequences turned up only very rarely across donors. Cytomegalovirus status was reported to be diagnosed by the classifier with high specificity and sensitivity in both the original and validation cohorts. It was suggested by the authors that the approach could potentially be generalized to other disease states and immunological phenotypes. A later analysis found that TCRs clustered in the first cohort also tended to co-occur in the 120 validation repertoires, with 94% of cluster scores above 0. The study gave a list of some 150 TCR beta chains associated with cytomegalovirus. A few of the identified cytomegalovirus-associated TCR beta chains were confirmed in vitro to be specific for cytomegalovirus antigens. A later analysis had no HLA typing for the validation cohort, so co-occurrence there was scored across all 110 or so repertoires.

The sequencing input was PBMCs. The clonotype comes from a man aged 25 to 40 in good health and CMV-seronegative. The rearrangement joined TRBV29-1 to TRBJ1-4, and 12 junctional nucleotides match TRBD1. CDR3 reads: CSVGGTGGDATNEKLFF. The DNA sequence follows: TGCAGCGTAGGGGGGACAGGGGGCGATGCAACTAATGAAAAACTGTTTTTT.